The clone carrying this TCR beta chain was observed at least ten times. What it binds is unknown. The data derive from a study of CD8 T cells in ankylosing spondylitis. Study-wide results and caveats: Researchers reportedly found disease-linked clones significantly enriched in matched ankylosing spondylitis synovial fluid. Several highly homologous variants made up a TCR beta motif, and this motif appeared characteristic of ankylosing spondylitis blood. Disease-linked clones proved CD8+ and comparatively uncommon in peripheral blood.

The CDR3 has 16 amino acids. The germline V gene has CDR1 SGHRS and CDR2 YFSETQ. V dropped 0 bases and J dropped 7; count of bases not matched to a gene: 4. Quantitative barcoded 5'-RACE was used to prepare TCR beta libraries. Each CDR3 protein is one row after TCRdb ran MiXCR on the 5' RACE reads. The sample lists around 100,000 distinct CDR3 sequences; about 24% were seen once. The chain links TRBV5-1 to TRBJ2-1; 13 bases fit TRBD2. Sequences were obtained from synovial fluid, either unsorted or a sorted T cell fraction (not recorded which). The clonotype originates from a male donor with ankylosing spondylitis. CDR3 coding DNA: TGCGCCAGCAGCTTGGATACTAGCGGGAGGGGAAATGAGCAGTTCTTC. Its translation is CASSLDTSGRGNEQFF.